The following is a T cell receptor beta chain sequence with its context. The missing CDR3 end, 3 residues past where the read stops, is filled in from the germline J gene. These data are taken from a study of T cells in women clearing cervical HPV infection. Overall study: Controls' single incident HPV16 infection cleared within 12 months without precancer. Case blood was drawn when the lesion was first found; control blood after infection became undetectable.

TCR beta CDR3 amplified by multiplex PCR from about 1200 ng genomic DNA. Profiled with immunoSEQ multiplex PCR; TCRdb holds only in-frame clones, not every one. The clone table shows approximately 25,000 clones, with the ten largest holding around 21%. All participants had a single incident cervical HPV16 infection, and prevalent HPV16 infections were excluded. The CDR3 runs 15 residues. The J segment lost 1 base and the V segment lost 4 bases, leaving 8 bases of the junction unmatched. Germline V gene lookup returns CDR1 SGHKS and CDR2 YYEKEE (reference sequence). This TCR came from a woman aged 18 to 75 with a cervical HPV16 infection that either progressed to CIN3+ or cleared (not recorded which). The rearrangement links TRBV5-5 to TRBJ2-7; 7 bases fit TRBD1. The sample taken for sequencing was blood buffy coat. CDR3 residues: CASSRGAGGSYEQYF. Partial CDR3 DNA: TGTGCCAGCAGCCGAGGGGCAGGGGGTTCCTACGAG.